This T cell receptor beta chain came from a study of OX40 agonist ivuxolimab in advanced cancers. This CDR3 region has 15 residues. Trimming cost V 3 bases and J 4 bases; bases outside gene matches: 5. Per the germline V gene, CDR1 is SGHAT and CDR2 is FQDESV (reference sequence). The data were produced by immunoSEQ multiplex PCR, yet TCRdb's version contains in-frame clones alone and is incomplete. The sample has 7,500 to 9,500 clones; more than 75% are singletons. The chain recombines TRBV11-1 with TRBJ2-5, with TRBD1 identical over 10 bases. The TCR sequence derives from an adult with an advanced solid tumor such as melanoma, head and neck, liver or kidney cancer. Sequencing was performed on CD4+ or CD8+ T cells sorted from blood, taken in a trial of the OX40 agonist ivuxolimab. CDR3 DNA sequence: TGTGCCAGCAGCTTTGGGACAGGGGAGACAGAGACCCAGTACTTC. It translates to CASSFGTGETETQYF.